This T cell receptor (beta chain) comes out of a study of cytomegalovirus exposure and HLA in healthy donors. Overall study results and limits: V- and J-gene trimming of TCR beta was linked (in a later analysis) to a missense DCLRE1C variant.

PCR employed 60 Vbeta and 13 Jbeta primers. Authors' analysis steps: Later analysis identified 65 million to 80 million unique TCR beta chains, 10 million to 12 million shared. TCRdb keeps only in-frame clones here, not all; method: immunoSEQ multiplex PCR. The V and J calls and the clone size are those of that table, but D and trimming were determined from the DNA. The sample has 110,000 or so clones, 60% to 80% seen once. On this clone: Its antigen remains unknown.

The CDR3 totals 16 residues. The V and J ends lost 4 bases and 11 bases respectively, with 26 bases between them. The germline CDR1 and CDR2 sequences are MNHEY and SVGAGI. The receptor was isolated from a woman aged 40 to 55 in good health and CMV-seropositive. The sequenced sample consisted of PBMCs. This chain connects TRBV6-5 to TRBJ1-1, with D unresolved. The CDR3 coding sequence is TGTGCCAGCAGTTCCCTTCGACGGGAGAGCTCCCCCGCCGCTTTCTTT. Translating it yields CASSSLRRESSPAAFF.